This is a list of T cell receptor beta chains from one sample in a study of blood T cell repertoires in COVID-19. The method was immunoSEQ multiplex PCR; TCRdb's version includes in-frame clones alone and lacks a portion of them. The sample lists approximately 280,000 clones; approximately 83% were seen once. What was sequenced was peripheral blood. The receptors originated from a woman in her seventies with acute or convalescent COVID-19. The CDR3 runs from the conserved cysteine through the conserved F or W. The D gene is left open where the match is weak. A row's size may be missing; if present it is once, few, many or a size class.

TRBD1	TRBV7-9	few	TRBJ1-4	TGTGCCAGCAGCTCTCAGGGGGCTCTTAATGAAAAACTGTTTTTT	CASSSQGALNEKLFF
TRBD1	TRBV19	.	TRBJ1-3	TGTGCCAGTAGTATAGGCCGCGTCAGGGGGCCCAGAAACACCATATATTTT	CASSIGRVRGPRNTIYF
.	TRBV2	.	TRBJ1-4	TGTGCCAGCAGTGAAGCCTTGCACAGGGCCGAAAAACTGTTTTTT	CASSEALHRAEKLFF
.	TRBV5-1	.	TRBJ1-2	TGCGCCAGTGGCAGGGAAACCTCTTATGGCTACACCTTC	CASGRETSYGYTF
TRBD1	TRBV15	.	TRBJ1-2	TGTGCCACCAGCAGAGATACAGGGGGGAAAGGCTACACCTTC	CATSRDTGGKGYTF
.	TRBV6-5	.	TRBJ1-1	TGTGCCAGCAAATCAGAGGGCACGGGGTACACTGAAGCTTTCTTT	CASKSEGTGYTEAFF
TRBD1	TRBV19	.	TRBJ1-6	TGTGCCTGCGCGGACAGGGGGACCTATAATTCACCCCTCCACTTT	CACADRGTYNSPLHF
TRBD1	TRBV7-8	.	TRBJ1-2	TGTGCCAGCAGCCTCGGGACAGGGAGTCCTAACTATGGCTACACCTTC	CASSLGTGSPNYGYTF
TRBD1	TRBV19	once	TRBJ1-1	TGTGCCAGTACCCTGACACTGACAGGGGTCAGGACAGCTGAAGCTTTCTTT	CASTLTLTGVRTAEAFF
.	TRBV30	.	TRBJ1-6	TGTGCCTGGAGAATCGGCAGGGCTACACCCCTCCACTTT	CAWRIGRATPLHF
TRBD2	TRBV18	.	TRBJ2-1	TGTGCCAGCTCACCGGGGGGACTAGCGAACAATGAGCAGTTCTTC	CASSPGGLANNEQFF
.	TRBV7-9	.	TRBJ2-4	TGTGCCAGCAGCCCCACTCCCAAAAACATTCAGTACTTC	CASSPTPKNIQYF
.	TRBV19	.	TRBJ1-2	TGTGCCAGTAGTATGAGAGGACAGTATGGCTACACCTTC	CASSMRGQYGYTF
.	TRBV2	few	TRBJ1-2	TGTGCCAGCAGTGGTACAGGGTTTAATGGCTACACCTTC	CASSGTGFNGYTF
.	TRBV7-2	once	TRBJ1-6	TGTGCCAGCAGCCTGCTGTTAGCCACTAATTCACCCCTCCACTTT	CASSLLLATNSPLHF
.	TRBV11-2	once	TRBJ1-2	TGTGCCAGCAGTCGGGGGGGAAACTATGGCTACACCTTC	CASSRGGNYGYTF
.	TRBV2	.	TRBJ2-1	TGTGCCAGCAGTGAAGCGGCCCTGGGACTCCTAGGATCCAATGAGCAGTTCTTC	CASSEAALGLLGSNEQFF
TRBD1	TRBV29-1	.	TRBJ1-2	TGCAGCGTCCCCAATGGGGGGACAGCATCGTATGGCTACACCTTC	CSVPNGGTASYGYTF
TRBD1	TRBV5-1	.	TRBJ1-2	TGCGCCAGCAGCTTCCGACAGGGGGATTCTGGGAGCTACACCTTC	CASSFRQGDSGSYTF
.	TRBV9	.	TRBJ2-7	TGTGCCAGCAGCGCTGGACTGTACTCCTACGAGCAGTACTTC	CASSAGLYSYEQYF
.	TRBV5-6	.	TRBJ1-1	TGTGCCAGCAGCCGCGCATCAGGGATGGGCGCTTTCTTT	CASSRASGMGAFF
TRBD2	TRBV14	.	TRBJ2-3	TGTGCCAGCAGCCAACGGGGTAGCGGGGGGACCCGCACAGATACGCAGTATTTT	CASSQRGSGGTRTDTQYF
.	TRBV2	.	TRBJ1-4	TGTGCGCTTCGACGGGCAACTAATGAAAAACTGTTTTTT	CALRRATNEKLFF
.	TRBV4-1	.	TRBJ2-3	TGCGCCAGCAGCCGCAGTTCTAGCACAGATACGCAGTATTTT	CASSRSSSTDTQYF
.	TRBV7-2	few	TRBJ1-6	TGTGCCAGCAGACTAATAGAGGGTTCACCCCTCCACTTT	CASRLIEGSPLHF
.	TRBV6-5	.	TRBJ2-1	TGTGCCAGCAGAATCGGGGGTTCTATTTATGAGCAGTTCTTC	CASRIGGSIYEQFF
.	TRBV2	.	TRBJ1-5	TGTGCCAGCAGTGGCGGGATAGATCAGCCCCAGCATTTT	CASSGGIDQPQHF
TRBD2	TRBV7-9	once	TRBJ2-3	TGTGCCAGCAGCTCCCCGGGACTAGCGGGGGGCCTCACAGATACGCAGTATTTT	CASSSPGLAGGLTDTQYF
.	TRBV7-9	.	TRBJ2-3	TGTGCCAGCAGCTTAGCTGGCGGAAGGCCAGATACGCAGTATTTT	CASSLAGGRPDTQYF
.	TRBV5-1	.	TRBJ2-2	TGCGCCAGCAGCTTCGCTAGGGAGCTGTTTTTT	CASSFARELFF
TRBD2	TRBV6-1	.	TRBJ2-1	TGTGCCAGCAGTGAAATCGACGGGGGGAGGCATGAGCAGTTCTTC	CASSEIDGGRHEQFF
.	TRBV9	.	TRBJ2-5	TGTGCCAGCAGCGTAGGAAACGGTCCCCAAGAGACCCAGTACTTC	CASSVGNGPQETQYF
.	TRBV5-4	.	TRBJ2-3	TGTGCCAGCAGCTCCTCGACCCTGCCGCGGACAGATACGCAGTATTTT	CASSSSTLPRTDTQYF
.	TRBV2	.	TRBJ1-4	TGTGCCAGCAGTGCGGGAGCTCAGCATGAAAAACTGTTTTTT	CASSAGAQHEKLFF
.	TRBV6-5	.	TRBJ1-6	TGTGCCAGCAAGGTGACACCCGAATCACCCCTCCACTTT	CASKVTPESPLHF
TRBD1	TRBV19	.	TRBJ1-4	TGTGCCAGTAGTTCGACAGGGTTGGCTCGTGAAAAACTGTTTTTT	CASSSTGLAREKLFF
.	TRBV5-1	.	TRBJ1-4	TGCGCCAGCAGCTTACAGGGATCCGGCGTGAATGAAAAACTGTTTTTT	CASSLQGSGVNEKLFF
.	TRBV6-5	.	TRBJ1-6	TGTGCCAGCAGTTACTCGAGGAATTCACCCCTCCACTTT	CASSYSRNSPLHF
.	TRBV5-1	.	TRBJ2-1	TGCGCCAGCAGCTTGGAGGGTAGTCTAGCGAGGGCCCCCTACAATGAGCAGTTCTTC	CASSLEGSLARAPYNEQFF
.	TRBV27	.	TRBJ1-4	TGTGCCAGCAGTTTACAGCGCCCAGAGGGAAAACTGTTTTTT	CASSLQRPEGKLFF
.	TRBV12-3/TRBV12-4	.	TRBJ1-5	TGTGCCAGCAGCCCGGGGGGGGAACAGCCCCAGCATTTT	CASSPGGEQPQHF
.	TRBV7-8	.	TRBJ1-1	TGTGCCAGCGCTAAAAGACAGTTAAGTACTGAAGCTTTCTTT	CASAKRQLSTEAFF
.	TRBV5-4	.	TRBJ1-1	TGTGCCAGCAGCTTGGGTATCGGACAGTCTTTCGACACTGAAGCTTTCTTT	CASSLGIGQSFDTEAFF
.	TRBV11-2	once	TRBJ2-4	TGTGCCAGCAGCCGCGGGGTTTTAGCCAAAAACATTCAGTACTTC	CASSRGVLAKNIQYF
.	TRBV5-1	few	TRBJ2-2	TGCGCCAGCAGCTTGGGCCCTACGGGCGAGGGAACCGGGGAGCTGTTTTTT	CASSLGPTGEGTGELFF
.	TRBV29-1	.	TRBJ2-3	TGCAGCGTTGTTGCGACTACAGATACGCAGTATTTT	CSVVATTDTQYF
TRBD2	TRBV4-2	once	TRBJ2-3	TGTGCCAGCAGCCAAGATGTGCCTAGCGGGGGGGCCACAGATACGCAGTATTTT	CASSQDVPSGGATDTQYF
.	TRBV19	.	TRBJ1-6	TGTGCCAGTAGTATCACAGGGATGAATTCACCCCTCCACTTT	CASSITGMNSPLHF
TRBD1	TRBV3-1/TRBV3-2	.	TRBJ2-1	TGTGCCAGCAGCCAAAGGGGGACAGCGTACAATGAGCAGTTCTTC	CASSQRGTAYNEQFF
TRBD2	TRBV3-1/TRBV3-2	.	TRBJ2-1	TGTGCCAGCAGCCGAGCGGGGGGGCCCTTGGATGAGCAGTTCTTC	CASSRAGGPLDEQFF
.	TRBV7-6	.	TRBJ2-3	TGTGCCAGCAGCTTCCCAGGGGAGGATACGCAGTATTTT	CASSFPGEDTQYF
.	TRBV5-6	.	TRBJ1-1	TGTGCCAGCAGCCCGGCACAGGGTAGAATGAACACTGAAGCTTTCTTT	CASSPAQGRMNTEAFF
TRBD2	TRBV6-6	.	TRBJ2-5	TGTGCCAGCAGTTACTCGGAGCGGGGGGGCGGGAAGACCCAGTACTTC	CASSYSERGGGKTQYF